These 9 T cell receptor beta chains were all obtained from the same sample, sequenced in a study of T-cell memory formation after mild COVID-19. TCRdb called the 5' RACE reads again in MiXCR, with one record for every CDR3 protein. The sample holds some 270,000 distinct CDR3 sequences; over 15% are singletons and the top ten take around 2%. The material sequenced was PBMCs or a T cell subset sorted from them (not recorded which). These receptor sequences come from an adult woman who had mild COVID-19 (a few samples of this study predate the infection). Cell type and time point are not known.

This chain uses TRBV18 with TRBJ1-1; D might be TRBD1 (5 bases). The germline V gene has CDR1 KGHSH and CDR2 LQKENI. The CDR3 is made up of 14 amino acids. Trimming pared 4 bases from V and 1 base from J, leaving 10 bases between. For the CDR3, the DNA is TGTGCCAGCTCACAGTTCGGGGGGAACACTGAAGCTTTCTTT. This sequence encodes CASSQFGGNTEAFF.

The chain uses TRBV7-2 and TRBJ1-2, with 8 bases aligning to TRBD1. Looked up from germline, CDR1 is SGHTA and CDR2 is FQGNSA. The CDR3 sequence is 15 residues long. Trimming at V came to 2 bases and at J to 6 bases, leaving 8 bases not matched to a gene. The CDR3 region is CASSLLAGGADGYTF. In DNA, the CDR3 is TGTGCCAGCAGCTTACTGGCAGGGGGCGCGGATGGCTACACCTTC.

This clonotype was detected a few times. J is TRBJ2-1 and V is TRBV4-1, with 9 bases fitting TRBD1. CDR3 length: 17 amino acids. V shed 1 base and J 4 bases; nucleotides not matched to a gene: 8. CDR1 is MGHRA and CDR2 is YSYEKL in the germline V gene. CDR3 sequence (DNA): TGCGCCAGCAGCCAAGGGGCCTCCGGGACAGGGTACAATGAGCAGTTCTTC. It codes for CASSQGASGTGYNEQFF.

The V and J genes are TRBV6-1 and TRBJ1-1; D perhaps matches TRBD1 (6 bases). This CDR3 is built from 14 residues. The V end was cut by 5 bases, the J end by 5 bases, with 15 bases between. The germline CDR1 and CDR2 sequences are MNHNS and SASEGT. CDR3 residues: CASSTHGGRTEAFF. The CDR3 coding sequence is TGTGCCAGCAGTACCCACGGGGGCAGGACTGAAGCTTTCTTT.

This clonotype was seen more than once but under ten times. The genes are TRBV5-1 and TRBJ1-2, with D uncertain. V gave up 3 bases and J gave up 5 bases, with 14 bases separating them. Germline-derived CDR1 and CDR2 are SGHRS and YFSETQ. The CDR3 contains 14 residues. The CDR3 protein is CASSSAGSIYGYTF. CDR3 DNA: TGCGCCAGCAGCTCCGCCGGCTCAATATATGGCTACACCTTC.

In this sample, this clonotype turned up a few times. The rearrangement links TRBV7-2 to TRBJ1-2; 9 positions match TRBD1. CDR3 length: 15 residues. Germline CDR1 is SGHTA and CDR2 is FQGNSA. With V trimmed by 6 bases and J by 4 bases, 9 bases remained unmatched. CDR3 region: CASRPQQGASYGYTF. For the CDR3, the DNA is TGTGCCAGCAGACCACAACAGGGGGCCAGCTATGGCTACACCTTC.

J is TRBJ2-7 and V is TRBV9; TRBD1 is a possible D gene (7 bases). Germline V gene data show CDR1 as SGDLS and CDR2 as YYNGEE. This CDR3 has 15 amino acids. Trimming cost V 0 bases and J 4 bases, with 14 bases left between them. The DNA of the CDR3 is TGTGCCAGCAGCGTAGGTGGAGGGGGCTTATACGAGCAGTACTTC. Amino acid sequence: CASSVGGGGLYEQYF.

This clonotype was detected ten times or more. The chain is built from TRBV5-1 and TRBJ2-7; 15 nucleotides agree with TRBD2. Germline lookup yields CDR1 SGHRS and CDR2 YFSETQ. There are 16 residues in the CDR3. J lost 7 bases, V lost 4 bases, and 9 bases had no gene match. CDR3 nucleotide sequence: TGCGCCAGCAGCCCCGCCGGGACTAGCGGGGGGAATGAGCAGTACTTC. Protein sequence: CASSPAGTSGGNEQYF.

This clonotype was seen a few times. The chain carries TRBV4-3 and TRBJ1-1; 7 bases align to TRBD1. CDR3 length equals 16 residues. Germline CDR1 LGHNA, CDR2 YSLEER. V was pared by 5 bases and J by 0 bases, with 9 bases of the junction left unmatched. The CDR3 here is CASSMGQRLVNTEAFF. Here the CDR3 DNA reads TGCGCCAGCAGCATGGGACAGAGGTTGGTGAACACTGAAGCTTTCTTT.